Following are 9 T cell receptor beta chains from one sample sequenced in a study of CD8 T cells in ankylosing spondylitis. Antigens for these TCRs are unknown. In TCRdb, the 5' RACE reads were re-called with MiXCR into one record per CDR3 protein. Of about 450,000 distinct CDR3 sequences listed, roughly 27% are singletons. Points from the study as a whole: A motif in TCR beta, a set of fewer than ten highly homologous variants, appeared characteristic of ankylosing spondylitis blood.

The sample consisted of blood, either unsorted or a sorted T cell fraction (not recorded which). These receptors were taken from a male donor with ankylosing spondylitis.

The CDR3 loop is CSARGDVGSRETQYF. In DNA, the CDR3 is TGCAGTGCTAGGGGTGACGTAGGGTCCCGGGAGACCCAGTACTTC. This chain connects TRBV20-1 to TRBJ2-5; D gene uncertain. Looked up from germline, CDR1 is DFQATT and CDR2 is SNEGSKA (reference sequence). CDR3 length: 15 amino acids. With 3 bases removed from V and 5 bases from J, the gap between germline ends came to 19 bases.

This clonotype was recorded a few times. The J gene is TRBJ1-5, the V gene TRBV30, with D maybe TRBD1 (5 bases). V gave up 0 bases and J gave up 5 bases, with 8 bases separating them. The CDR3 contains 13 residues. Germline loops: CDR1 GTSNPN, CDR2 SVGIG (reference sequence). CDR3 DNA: TGTGCCTGGAGTGTAGGAGGGGATCAGCCCCAGCATTTT. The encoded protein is CAWSVGGDQPQHF.

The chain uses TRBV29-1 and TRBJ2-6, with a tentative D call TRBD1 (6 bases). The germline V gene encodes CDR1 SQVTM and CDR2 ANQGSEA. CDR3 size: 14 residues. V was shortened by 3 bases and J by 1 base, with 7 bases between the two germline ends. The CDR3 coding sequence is TGCAGCGTTGACAGGGGATCTGGGGCCAACGTCCTGACTTTC. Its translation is CSVDRGSGANVLTF.

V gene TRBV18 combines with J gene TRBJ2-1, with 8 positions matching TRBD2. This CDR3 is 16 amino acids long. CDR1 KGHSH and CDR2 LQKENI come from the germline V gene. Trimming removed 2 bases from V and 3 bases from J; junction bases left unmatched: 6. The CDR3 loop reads CASSPVGAGVYNEQFF. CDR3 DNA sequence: TGTGCCAGCTCACCAGTAGGAGCGGGAGTCTACAATGAGCAGTTCTTC. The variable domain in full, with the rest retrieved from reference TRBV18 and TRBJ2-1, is NAGVMQNPRHLVRRRGQEARLRCSPMKGHSHVYWYRQLPEEGLKFMVYLQKENIIDESGMPKERFSAEFPKEGPSILRIQQVVRGDSAAYFCASSPVGAGVYNEQFFGPGTRLTVL.

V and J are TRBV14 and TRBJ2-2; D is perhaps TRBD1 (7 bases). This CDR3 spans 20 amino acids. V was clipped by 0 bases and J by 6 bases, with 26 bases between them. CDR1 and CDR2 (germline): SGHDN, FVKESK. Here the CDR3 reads CASSQDPFRRGRGVAGELFF. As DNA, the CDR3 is TGTGCCAGCAGCCAAGATCCTTTCCGGAGGGGGCGAGGGGTAGCCGGGGAGCTGTTTTTT.

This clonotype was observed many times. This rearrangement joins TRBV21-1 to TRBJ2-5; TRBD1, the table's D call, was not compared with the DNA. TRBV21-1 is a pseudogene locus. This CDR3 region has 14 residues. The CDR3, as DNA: TGTGCCAGCTTCCTCGGGGGACAACAAGAGACCCAGTACTTC. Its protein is CASFLGGQQETQYF.

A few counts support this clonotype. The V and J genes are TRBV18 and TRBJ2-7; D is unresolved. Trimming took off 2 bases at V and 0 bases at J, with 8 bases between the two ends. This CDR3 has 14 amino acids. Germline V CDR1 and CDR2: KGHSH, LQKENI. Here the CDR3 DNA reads TGTGCCAGCTCACCATGGCAGAGCTCCTACGAGCAGTACGTC. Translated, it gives CASSPWQSSYEQYV.

The CDR3 region has the DNA TGTGCCAGCAGCCGACCCGGGACAGCGAACAATGAGCAGTTCTTC. Its protein is CASSRPGTANNEQFF. The chain is built from TRBV27 and TRBJ2-1, with 7 bases lining up with TRBD1. Losses at the gene ends were 6 bases for V and 5 bases for J; bases not matched to a gene: 10. This CDR3 spans 15 amino acids. The germline V gene encodes CDR1 MNHEY and CDR2 SMNVEV (reference sequence).

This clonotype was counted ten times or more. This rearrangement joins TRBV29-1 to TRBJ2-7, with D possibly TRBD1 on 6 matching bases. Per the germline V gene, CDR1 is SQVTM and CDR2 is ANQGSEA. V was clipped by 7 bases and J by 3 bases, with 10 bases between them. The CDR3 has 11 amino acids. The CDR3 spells CSAQDSYEQYF. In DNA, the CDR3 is TGCAGCGCCCAGGACAGCTACGAGCAGTACTTC.